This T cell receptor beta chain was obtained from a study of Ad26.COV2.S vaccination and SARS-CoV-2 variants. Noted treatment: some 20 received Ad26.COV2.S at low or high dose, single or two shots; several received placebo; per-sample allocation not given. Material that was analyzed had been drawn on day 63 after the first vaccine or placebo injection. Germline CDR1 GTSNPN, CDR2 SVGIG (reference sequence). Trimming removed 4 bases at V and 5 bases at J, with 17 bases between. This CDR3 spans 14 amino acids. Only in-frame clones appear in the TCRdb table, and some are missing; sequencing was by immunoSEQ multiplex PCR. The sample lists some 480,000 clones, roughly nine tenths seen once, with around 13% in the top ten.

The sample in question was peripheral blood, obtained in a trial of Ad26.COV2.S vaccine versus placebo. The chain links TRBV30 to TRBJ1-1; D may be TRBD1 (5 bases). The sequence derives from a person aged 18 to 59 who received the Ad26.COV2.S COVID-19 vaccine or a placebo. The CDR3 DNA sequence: TGTGCCTGGATACCGCAGGGCCCGGGGACTGAAGCTTTCTTT. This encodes CAWIPQGPGTEAFF. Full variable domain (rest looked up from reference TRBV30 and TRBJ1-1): SQTIHQWPATLVQPVGSPLSLECTVEGTSNPNLYWYRQAAGRGLQLLFYSVGIGQISSEVPQNLSASRPQDRQFILSSKKLLLSDSGFYLCAWIPQGPGTEAFFGQGTRLTVV.